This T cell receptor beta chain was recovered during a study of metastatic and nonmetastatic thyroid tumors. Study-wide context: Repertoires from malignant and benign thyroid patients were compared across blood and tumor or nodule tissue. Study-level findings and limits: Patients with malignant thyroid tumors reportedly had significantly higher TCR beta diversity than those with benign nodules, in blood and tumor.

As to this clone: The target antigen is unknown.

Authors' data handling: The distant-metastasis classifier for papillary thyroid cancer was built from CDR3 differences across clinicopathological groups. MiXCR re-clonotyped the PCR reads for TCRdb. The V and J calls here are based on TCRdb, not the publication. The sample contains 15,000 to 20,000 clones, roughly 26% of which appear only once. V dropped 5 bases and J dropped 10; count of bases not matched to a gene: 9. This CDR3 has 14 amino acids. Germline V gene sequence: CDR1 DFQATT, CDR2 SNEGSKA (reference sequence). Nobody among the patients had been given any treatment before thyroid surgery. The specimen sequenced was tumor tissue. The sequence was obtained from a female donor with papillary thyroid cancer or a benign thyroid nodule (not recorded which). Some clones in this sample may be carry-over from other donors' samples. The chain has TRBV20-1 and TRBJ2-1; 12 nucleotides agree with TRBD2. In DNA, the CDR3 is TGCAGTGCTCCCGCCCGACTAGCGGGAGACGAGCAGTTCTTC. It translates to CSAPARLAGDEQFF.